The sequence of this T cell receptor (beta chain) was determined in a study of cytomegalovirus exposure and HLA in healthy donors. In the study overall: The Caucasian-associated ancestry cluster held roughly 81% of under 450 genotyped donors.

The length of the CDR3 is 14 residues. V was pared by 7 bases and J by 2 bases, with 8 bases of the junction left unmatched. CDR1 is SQVTM, CDR2 ANQGSEA, per germline. PCR employed 60 Vbeta and 13 Jbeta primers. Method: immunoSEQ multiplex PCR; TCRdb's copy keeps in-frame clones and lacks some. Here the sample spans 130,000 or so clones, about four fifths being singletons. The chain carries TRBV29-1 and TRBJ2-7, with 10 positions matching TRBD1. This receptor was obtained from a woman aged 45-65 years in good health and CMV-seropositive. The sequencing sample was made of PBMCs. The DNA of the CDR3 is TGCAGCGCCAGACAGGGGGCAGGGGCCTACGAGCAGTACTTC. Translated, it gives CSARQGAGAYEQYF.